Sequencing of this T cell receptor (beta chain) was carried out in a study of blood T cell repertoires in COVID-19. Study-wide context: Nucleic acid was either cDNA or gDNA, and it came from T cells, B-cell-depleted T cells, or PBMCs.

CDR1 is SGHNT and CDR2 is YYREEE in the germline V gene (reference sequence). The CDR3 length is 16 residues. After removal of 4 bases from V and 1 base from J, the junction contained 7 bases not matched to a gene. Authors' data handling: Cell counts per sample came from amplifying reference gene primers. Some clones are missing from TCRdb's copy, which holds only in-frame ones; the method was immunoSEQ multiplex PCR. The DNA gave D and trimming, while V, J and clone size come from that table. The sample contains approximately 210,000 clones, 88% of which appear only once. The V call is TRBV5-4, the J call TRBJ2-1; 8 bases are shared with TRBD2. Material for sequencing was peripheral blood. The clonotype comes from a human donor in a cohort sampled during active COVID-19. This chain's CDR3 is CASSQSRGASYNEQFF. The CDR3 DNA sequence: TGTGCCAGCAGCCAGTCGCGGGGGGCTTCCTACAATGAGCAGTTCTTC.